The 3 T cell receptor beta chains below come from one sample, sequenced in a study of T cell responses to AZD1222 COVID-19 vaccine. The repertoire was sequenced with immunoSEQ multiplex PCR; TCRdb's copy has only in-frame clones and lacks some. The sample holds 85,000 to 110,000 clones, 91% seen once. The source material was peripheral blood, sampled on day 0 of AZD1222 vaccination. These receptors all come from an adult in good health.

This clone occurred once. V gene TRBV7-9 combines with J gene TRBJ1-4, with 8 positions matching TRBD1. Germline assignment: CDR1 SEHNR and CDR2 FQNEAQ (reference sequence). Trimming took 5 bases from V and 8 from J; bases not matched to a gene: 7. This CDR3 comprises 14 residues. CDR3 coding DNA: TGTGCCAGCAGCACCCGACAGGGGAGGGAAAAACTGTTTTTT. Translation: CASSTRQGREKLFF.

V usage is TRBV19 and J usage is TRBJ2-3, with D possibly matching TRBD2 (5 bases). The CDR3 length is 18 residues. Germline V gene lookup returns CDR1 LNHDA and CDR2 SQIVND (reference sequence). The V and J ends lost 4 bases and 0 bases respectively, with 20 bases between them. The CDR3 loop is CASSSTPKEATSTDTQYF. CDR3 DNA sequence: TGTGCCAGTAGTAGTACCCCAAAGGAGGCAACTAGCACAGATACGCAGTATTTT. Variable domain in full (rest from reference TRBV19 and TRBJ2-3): DGGITQSPKYLFRKEGQNVTLSCEQNLNHDAMYWYRQDPGQGLRLIYYSQIVNDFQKGDIAEGYSVSREKKESFPLTVTSAQKNPTAFYLCASSSTPKEATSTDTQYFGPGTRLTVL.

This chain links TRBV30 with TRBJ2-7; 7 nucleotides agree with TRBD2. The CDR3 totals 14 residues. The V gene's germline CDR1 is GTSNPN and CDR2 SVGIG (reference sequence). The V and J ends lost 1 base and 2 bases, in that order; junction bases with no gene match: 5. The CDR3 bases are TGTGCCTGGAGTGCCGGGGGAGGGCCCTACGAGCAGTACTTC. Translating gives CAWSAGGGPYEQYF.